These 2 T cell receptor beta chains were all obtained from the same sample, sequenced in a study of shared clonotypes between healthy human individuals. Here immunoSEQ multiplex PCR was the method, and the copy in TCRdb shows in-frame clones only, minus some. Counted here are roughly 2.2 million clones, around 93% occurring once; the ten biggest clones make up around 0.4%. The sample taken for sequencing was naive CD4+ T cells from PBMCs. The subset was: CD45RA+ positively selected. All receptors derive from a man aged 18 to 29 in good health. Some clones in this sample may be carry-over from other donors' samples.

The chain carries TRBV4-1 and TRBJ2-1, with 7 bases that match TRBD1. CDR3 length: 16 amino acids. V shed 4 bases, J shed 1 base, and the junction held 7 bases outside the gene matches. Germline V gene sequence: CDR1 MGHRA, CDR2 YSYEKL. CDR3 region: CASSRGQGQSYNEQFF. Here the CDR3 DNA reads TGCGCCAGCAGCCGGGGGCAGGGACAGTCCTACAATGAGCAGTTCTTC.

This clone was detected once. V gene TRBV27 combines with J gene TRBJ1-5; 8 bases are a match to TRBD1. CDR1 is MNHEY and CDR2 is SMNVEV in the germline V gene (reference sequence). The length of the CDR3 is 18 residues. With V trimmed by 6 bases and J by 7 bases, 20 bases remained unmatched. DNA of the CDR3: TGTGCCAGCAGCCCGGAAACCGACAGGGGCTGGGGTAGCCAGCCCCAGCATTTT. Amino acids: CASSPETDRGWGSQPQHF.